Listed below are T cell receptor beta chains from one sample, sequenced in a study of blood T cell repertoires in COVID-19. Sequenced by immunoSEQ multiplex PCR; TCRdb stores in-frame clones only, minus some. In the table there are hundreds of thousands of clones, approximately 85% of which are singletons. The sequenced sample consisted of peripheral blood. The receptor source for this set is a man aged 50 to 59 with COVID-19, enrolled during active disease. The CDR3 runs from the conserved cysteine through the conserved F or W. The order of the fields is D gene, clone size, V gene, J gene, CDR3 protein, CDR3 DNA. D genes are given only for firm matches. Expanded clones get a size class; other rows say once, few or many, or leave the size out.

d_gene: TRBD1; abundance: .; v_gene: TRBV13; j_gene: TRBJ2-7; CDR3aa: CASSLDRGVKEQYF; CDR3nt: TGTGCCAGCAGCCTGGACAGGGGTGTTAAAGAGCAGTACTTC
d_gene: TRBD2; abundance: .; v_gene: TRBV5-1; j_gene: TRBJ2-3; CDR3aa: CASSLYSGGVDTQYF; CDR3nt: TGCGCCAGCAGCTTATATAGCGGGGGAGTAGATACGCAGTATTTT
d_gene: TRBD1; abundance: .; v_gene: TRBV19; j_gene: TRBJ1-2; CDR3aa: CASSRTGEILYGYTF; CDR3nt: TGTGCCAGCAGTAGGACAGGTGAGATCTTATACGGCTACACCTTC
d_gene: .; abundance: few; v_gene: TRBV30; j_gene: TRBJ2-7; CDR3aa: CAWSLGGVLSYEQYF; CDR3nt: TGTGCCTGGAGCCTAGGGGGGGTTTTGTCCTACGAGCAGTACTTC
d_gene: TRBD2; abundance: once; v_gene: TRBV7-2; j_gene: TRBJ2-5; CDR3aa: CASSPTTSGGGFGTQYF; CDR3nt: TGTGCCAGCAGCCCCACGACTAGCGGGGGGGGATTTGGGACCCAGTACTTC
d_gene: .; abundance: .; v_gene: TRBV7-8; j_gene: TRBJ2-5; CDR3aa: CASSRAGQPQETQYF; CDR3nt: TGTGCCAGCAGCCGAGCGGGACAGCCACAAGAGACCCAGTACTTC
d_gene: TRBD1; abundance: .; v_gene: TRBV3-1/TRBV3-2; j_gene: TRBJ2-2; CDR3aa: CASSLGIGQGPGELFF; CDR3nt: TGTGCCAGCAGCCTGGGTATCGGACAGGGGCCCGGGGAGCTGTTTTTT
d_gene: .; abundance: few; v_gene: TRBV5-1; j_gene: TRBJ2-7; CDR3aa: CASSLAEGPPYEQYF; CDR3nt: TGCGCCAGCAGCTTGGCGGAGGGGCCTCCCTACGAGCAGTACTTC
d_gene: .; abundance: .; v_gene: TRBV14; j_gene: TRBJ1-4; CDR3aa: CASSPTYRVDEKLFF; CDR3nt: TGTGCCAGCAGCCCGACCTACAGGGTCGATGAAAAACTGTTTTTT
d_gene: .; abundance: once; v_gene: TRBV2; j_gene: TRBJ1-5; CDR3aa: CASSVDTTGPTPQHF; CDR3nt: TGTGCCAGCAGTGTAGATACGACAGGTCCTACGCCCCAGCATTTT
d_gene: TRBD2; abundance: .; v_gene: TRBV20-1; j_gene: TRBJ2-1; CDR3aa: CSASVAGGPRNEQFF; CDR3nt: TGCAGTGCTAGTGTCGCGGGGGGGCCCCGGAATGAGCAGTTCTTC
d_gene: TRBD2; abundance: .; v_gene: TRBV30; j_gene: TRBJ2-7; CDR3aa: CAWKKAGGYYEQYF; CDR3nt: TGTGCCTGGAAAAAAGCGGGGGGGTACTACGAGCAGTACTTC
d_gene: TRBD1; abundance: .; v_gene: TRBV9; j_gene: TRBJ2-1; CDR3aa: CASSVGQGAYNEQFF; CDR3nt: TGTGCCAGCAGCGTAGGACAGGGGGCTTACAATGAGCAGTTCTTC
d_gene: TRBD1; abundance: .; v_gene: TRBV2; j_gene: TRBJ2-2; CDR3aa: CASKDRENTGELFF; CDR3nt: TGTGCCAGCAAGGACAGGGAGAACACCGGGGAGCTGTTTTTT
d_gene: TRBD1; abundance: .; v_gene: TRBV5-4; j_gene: TRBJ1-1; CDR3aa: CASSLPGQPNTEAFF; CDR3nt: TGTGCCAGCAGCCTGCCGGGACAGCCGAACACTGAAGCTTTCTTT
d_gene: TRBD1; abundance: .; v_gene: TRBV13; j_gene: TRBJ2-5; CDR3aa: CASSLGQGTETQYF; CDR3nt: TGTGCCAGCAGCTTAGGACAGGGGACGGAGACCCAGTACTTC
d_gene: .; abundance: .; v_gene: TRBV5-6; j_gene: TRBJ1-2; CDR3aa: CASSLGVRTGSFYGYTF; CDR3nt: TGTGCCAGCAGCTTGGGCGTTCGCACAGGGTCTTTCTATGGCTACACCTTC
d_gene: .; abundance: once; v_gene: TRBV6-5; j_gene: TRBJ2-4; CDR3aa: CASHALLTDIQYF; CDR3nt: TGTGCCAGTCATGCCCTGCTAACGGACATTCAGTACTTC
d_gene: .; abundance: .; v_gene: TRBV10-3; j_gene: TRBJ2-7; CDR3aa: CAISGGDVGGPMDEQYF; CDR3nt: TGTGCCATCAGTGGGGGGGATGTGGGCGGACCGATGGACGAGCAGTACTTC
d_gene: TRBD2; abundance: .; v_gene: TRBV6-5; j_gene: TRBJ2-7; CDR3aa: CASRTSGGIEYEQYF; CDR3nt: TGTGCCAGCAGGACTAGCGGGGGAATCGAATACGAGCAGTACTTC
d_gene: .; abundance: .; v_gene: TRBV18; j_gene: TRBJ1-2; CDR3aa: CASSPPNTGNYGYTF; CDR3nt: TGTGCCAGCTCACCACCTAATACAGGCAACTATGGCTACACCTTC
d_gene: TRBD1; abundance: few; v_gene: TRBV5-6; j_gene: TRBJ1-3; CDR3aa: CASSIAGTAGNTIYF; CDR3nt: TGTGCCAGCAGCATCGCCGGGACAGCTGGAAACACCATATATTTT
d_gene: .; abundance: .; v_gene: TRBV19; j_gene: TRBJ1-6; CDR3aa: CASSIGGYNSPLHF; CDR3nt: TGTGCCAGTAGTATAGGAGGGTATAATTCACCCCTCCACTTT
d_gene: .; abundance: .; v_gene: TRBV9; j_gene: TRBJ2-2; CDR3aa: CASSVSPTNTGELFF; CDR3nt: TGTGCCAGCAGCGTGAGTCCTACTAACACCGGGGAGCTGTTTTTT
d_gene: TRBD1; abundance: .; v_gene: TRBV20-1; j_gene: TRBJ2-1; CDR3aa: CSASKTGTDYNEQFF; CDR3nt: TGCAGTGCTAGTAAAACCGGGACAGACTACAATGAGCAGTTCTTC
d_gene: .; abundance: .; v_gene: TRBV27; j_gene: TRBJ1-2; CDR3aa: CASRQDRLDGYTF; CDR3nt: TGTGCCAGCAGACAAGACAGGTTGGATGGCTACACCTTC
d_gene: TRBD2; abundance: .; v_gene: TRBV19; j_gene: TRBJ2-2; CDR3aa: CASSIVRGGASGEYTGELFF; CDR3nt: TGTGCCAGTAGTATAGTCCGCGGGGGTGCTAGCGGGGAGTACACCGGGGAGCTGTTTTTT
d_gene: .; abundance: .; v_gene: TRBV5-1; j_gene: TRBJ1-1; CDR3aa: CASSLSGGRAEAFF; CDR3nt: TGCGCCAGCAGCTTGTCGGGGGGAAGAGCTGAAGCTTTCTTT
d_gene: TRBD2; abundance: .; v_gene: TRBV5-6; j_gene: TRBJ2-1; CDR3aa: CASSNDWRGSSEQFF; CDR3nt: TGTGCCAGCAGCAACGACTGGCGGGGGTCGAGTGAGCAGTTCTTC
d_gene: TRBD1; abundance: .; v_gene: TRBV2; j_gene: TRBJ2-5; CDR3aa: CASSRTGGLRETQYF; CDR3nt: TGTGCCAGCAGTCGGACAGGGGGCCTCCGAGAGACCCAGTACTTC
d_gene: TRBD1; abundance: .; v_gene: TRBV2; j_gene: TRBJ1-3; CDR3aa: CASSGTGGRRNTIYF; CDR3nt: TGTGCCAGCAGTGGTACAGGGGGGAGACGAAACACCATATATTTT
d_gene: .; abundance: .; v_gene: TRBV2; j_gene: TRBJ1-2; CDR3aa: CAIIRQAVRINYGYTF; CDR3nt: TGTGCCATCATTCGGCAGGCAGTCCGGATTAACTATGGCTACACCTTC
d_gene: TRBD1; abundance: .; v_gene: TRBV10-2; j_gene: TRBJ2-7; CDR3aa: CANPTGYEQYF; CDR3nt: TGCGCCAACCCGACAGGGTACGAGCAGTACTTC
d_gene: TRBD2; abundance: .; v_gene: TRBV3-1/TRBV3-2; j_gene: TRBJ2-7; CDR3aa: CASSPLAGGLEQYF; CDR3nt: TGTGCCAGCAGCCCCCTGGCGGGGGGCCTTGAGCAGTACTTC
d_gene: TRBD2; abundance: .; v_gene: TRBV4-1; j_gene: TRBJ2-5; CDR3aa: CASSQEGRETETQYF; CDR3nt: TGCGCCAGCAGCCAAGAGGGGCGGGAGACGGAGACCCAGTACTTC
d_gene: .; abundance: .; v_gene: TRBV4-1; j_gene: TRBJ2-7; CDR3aa: CASSLDHLGEYEQYF; CDR3nt: TGCGCCAGCAGCCTCGACCACCTCGGAGAGTACGAGCAGTACTTC
d_gene: .; abundance: .; v_gene: TRBV28; j_gene: TRBJ1-2; CDR3aa: CASSLLDRSYGYTF; CDR3nt: TGTGCCAGCAGTTTATTAGACAGATCCTATGGCTACACCTTC
d_gene: TRBD2; abundance: .; v_gene: TRBV10-2; j_gene: TRBJ2-1; CDR3aa: CASSEDTGLAGYNEQFF; CDR3nt: TGCGCCAGCAGTGAGGACACGGGACTAGCGGGCTACAATGAGCAGTTCTTC
d_gene: .; abundance: .; v_gene: TRBV4-3; j_gene: TRBJ1-6; CDR3aa: CASSRWTDNSPLHF; CDR3nt: TGCGCCAGCAGCCGTTGGACAGATAATTCACCCCTCCACTTT
d_gene: TRBD2; abundance: .; v_gene: TRBV27; j_gene: TRBJ2-7; CDR3aa: CASRVSGGNSYEQYF; CDR3nt: TGTGCCAGCAGGGTTAGCGGGGGAAACTCCTACGAGCAGTACTTC
d_gene: TRBD1; abundance: .; v_gene: TRBV5-4; j_gene: TRBJ1-2; CDR3aa: CASSGKDRGGYTF; CDR3nt: TGTGCCAGCAGCGGGAAGGACAGGGGTGGCTACACCTTC
d_gene: .; abundance: .; v_gene: TRBV7-2; j_gene: TRBJ1-1; CDR3aa: CASTQTGRAEAFF; CDR3nt: TGTGCCAGCACCCAAACAGGGAGGGCTGAAGCTTTCTTT
d_gene: .; abundance: .; v_gene: TRBV14; j_gene: TRBJ2-7; CDR3aa: CASSFSGRVEQYF; CDR3nt: TGTGCCAGCAGCTTCAGCGGTCGGGTTGAGCAGTACTTC
d_gene: .; abundance: few; v_gene: TRBV27; j_gene: TRBJ1-1; CDR3aa: CASSSSTRAPTEAFF; CDR3nt: TGTGCCAGCAGTTCCTCAACGAGGGCGCCCACTGAAGCTTTCTTT
d_gene: .; abundance: .; v_gene: TRBV2; j_gene: TRBJ2-5; CDR3aa: CASDSGVRGYQETQYF; CDR3nt: TGTGCCAGCGACTCAGGGGTTAGGGGATACCAAGAGACCCAGTACTTC
d_gene: .; abundance: .; v_gene: TRBV14; j_gene: TRBJ2-2; CDR3aa: CASSPRGKDTGELFF; CDR3nt: TGTGCCAGCAGCCCGAGGGGGAAGGACACCGGGGAGCTGTTTTTT
d_gene: .; abundance: .; v_gene: TRBV2; j_gene: TRBJ2-7; CDR3aa: CASSGIRYEQYF; CDR3nt: TGTGCCAGCAGTGGAATCAGGTACGAGCAGTACTTC
d_gene: TRBD1; abundance: .; v_gene: TRBV5-8; j_gene: TRBJ2-1; CDR3aa: CASSLGTGINEQFF; CDR3nt: TGTGCCAGCAGCTTAGGGACAGGTATTAATGAGCAGTTCTTC
d_gene: .; abundance: .; v_gene: TRBV6-5; j_gene: TRBJ1-2; CDR3aa: CASTLSSYGYTF; CDR3nt: TGTGCCAGCACCCTCTCCTCCTATGGCTACACCTTC
d_gene: TRBD1; abundance: few; v_gene: TRBV5-4; j_gene: TRBJ2-7; CDR3aa: CASSRQGGSYEQYF; CDR3nt: TGTGCCAGCAGCCGACAGGGTGGAAGCTACGAGCAGTACTTC
d_gene: TRBD1; abundance: .; v_gene: TRBV6-1; j_gene: TRBJ1-2; CDR3aa: CASSEQGADYGYTF; CDR3nt: TGTGCCAGCAGTGAACAGGGGGCGGACTATGGCTACACCTTC
d_gene: .; abundance: few; v_gene: TRBV30; j_gene: TRBJ1-5; CDR3aa: CAWSIEGAQPQHF; CDR3nt: TGTGCCTGGAGTATAGAGGGTGCCCAGCCCCAGCATTTT